A single sample gave rise to the 10 T cell receptor beta chains below, sequenced in a study of CD8+CD57+ T cells in acquired aplastic anemia. According to the study, genomic DNA was the template for TCR beta VDJ and CDR3 profiling. From the reads, TCRdb called clonotypes with MiXCR, one entry per CDR3 protein. The sample carries around 430,000 distinct CDR3 sequences, around 32% recorded once. An expansion of CD8+CD57+ cells by flow cytometry had been shown in patients chosen for sequencing. The source material was sorted CD4+, CD8+, or CD8+CD57+ T cells (not recorded which) from PBMCs. The receptors shown here come from a human donor with aplastic anemia.

This clonotype was recorded only once. The CDR3 carries no conserved terminal phenylalanine or tryptophan, so it likely arises from a read error. The chain is built from TRBV20-1 and TRBJ1-5; 11 bases map to TRBD1. J gave up 0 bases and V 6 bases, and 7 bases lay outside the gene matches. The CDR3 runs to 16 residues. The germline V gene has CDR1 DFQATT and CDR2 SNEGSKA (reference sequence). CDR3 in DNA: TGCAGTGCCCGGGACAGGGGGATTGGTAGCAATCAGCCCCAGCATTCA. Encoded protein: CSARDRGIGSNQPQHS.

In regard to this clonotype: The conserved phenylalanine or tryptophan normally closing the CDR3 is absent here, so this likely arose from a read error. This chain connects TRBV29-1 to TRBJ2-7; D is uncertain. V was shortened by 1 base and J by 1 base, with 2 bases between the two germline ends. The CDR3 sequence is 11 residues long. Germline V gene data show CDR1 as SQVTM and CDR2 as ANQGSEA. This CDR3 reads CSVEVSYEQYL. CDR3 coding DNA: TGCAGCGTTGAAGTATCCTACGAGCAGTACCTC.

V usage is TRBV7-3 and J usage is TRBJ1-2; tentatively, D is TRBD1 (5 bases). The germline V and J ends were trimmed by 5 bases and 4 bases, with 17 bases remaining between them. CDR3 length: 15 residues. Germline CDR1 and CDR2: SGHTA and FQGTGA. CDR3 in amino acids: CASSQSAGILYGYTF. The DNA for the CDR3 is TGTGCCAGCAGCCAATCGGCAGGGATACTCTATGGCTACACCTTC. The variable domain in full, completed from reference TRBV7-3 and TRBJ1-2, reads GAGVSQTPSNKVTEKGKYVELRCDPISGHTALYWYRQSLGQGPEFLIYFQGTGAADDSGLPNDRFFAVRPEGSVSTLKIQRTERGDSAVYLCASSQSAGILYGYTFGSGTRLTVV.

This clonotype was counted between two and nine times. The chain combines TRBV2 with TRBJ1-6, with D perhaps TRBD1 (5 bases). The CDR3 has 15 residues. The ends were cut back, 5 bases at V and 9 bases at J, with 17 bases in the middle. Per the germline V gene, CDR1 is SNHLY and CDR2 is FYNNEI. The CDR3 sequence: CASSYPGPGGSPLHF. Here the CDR3 DNA reads TGTGCCAGCAGTTACCCGGGACCGGGAGGTTCACCCCTCCACTTT. Drawing the rest from reference TRBV2 and TRBJ1-6, the complete variable domain is EPEVTQTPSHQVTQMGQEVILRCVPISNHLYFYWYRQILGQKVEFLVSFYNNEISEKSEIFDDQFSVERPDGSNFTLKIRSTKLEDSAMYFCASSYPGPGGSPLHFGNGTRLTVT.

The chain has TRBV12-3 or TRBV12-4 and TRBJ2-3, with D uncertain. The CDR3 is made up of 16 amino acids. Trimming pared 5 bases from V and 0 bases from J, leaving 15 bases between. The CDR3 bases are TGTGCCAGCAGTCTTGACACCTTCCGAAGCACAGATACGCAGTATTTT. Amino acid sequence: CASSLDTFRSTDTQYF.

This clonotype was counted many times. The chain carries TRBV10-3 and TRBJ2-2; no reliable D call. This CDR3 is 17 amino acids long. Germline-derived CDR1 and CDR2 are ENHRY and SYGVKD. Trimming shortened V by 0 bases and J by 6 bases, and 17 bases separated the two germline ends. Here the CDR3 reads CAISESRGLGLSGELFF. The DNA for the CDR3 is TGTGCCATCAGTGAGTCCCGTGGTCTGGGGTTATCCGGGGAGCTGTTTTTT.

This chain links TRBV7-3 with TRBJ1-1, with 9 bases aligning to TRBD1. Germline CDR1 reads SGHTA; CDR2 reads FQGTGA. The trim removed 5 bases at V and 0 bases at J, leaving 7 bases unmatched. The CDR3 contains 16 residues. The DNA of the CDR3 is TGTGCCAGCAGCGCGGGGACAGGGCGCATGAACACTGAAGCTTTCTTT. Translation: CASSAGTGRMNTEAFF.

To note about this clonotype: A much larger clonotype is one base distant, so this may be a read error. The rearrangement joins TRBV19 to TRBJ1-2; the D gene is possibly TRBD1 (6 bases). The CDR3 extends over 12 amino acids. V lost 8 bases and J lost 6, with 13 bases in between. CDR1 and CDR2 (germline): LNHDA, SQIVND (reference sequence). The CDR3 region has the DNA TGTGCCAGTGGGAGAGGGGGGAATGGCTACACCTTC. Translation: CASGRGGNGYTF.

V gene TRBV20-1 combines with J gene TRBJ2-3; TRBD2 is a possible D gene (6 bases). V lost 6 bases, J lost 4 bases, and 11 bases lay in between. From germline, CDR1 is DFQATT and CDR2 SNEGSKA (reference sequence). This CDR3 is built from 12 residues. This CDR3 reads CSATTRADTQYF. CDR3 coding DNA: TGCAGTGCCACGACTAGAGCAGATACGCAGTATTTT.

To note about this clonotype: A read error may produce the germline difference seen at one junction end. V is TRBV2 and J is TRBJ2-7; tentatively, D is TRBD2 (6 bases). CDR1 and CDR2 (germline): SNHLY, FYNNEI. The CDR3 covers 14 residues. The CDR3 DNA sequence: TGTGCCAGCAGCCCTTGGAGGGCAGCGGGTGAGCGGTACTTC. This encodes CASSPWRAAGERYF.